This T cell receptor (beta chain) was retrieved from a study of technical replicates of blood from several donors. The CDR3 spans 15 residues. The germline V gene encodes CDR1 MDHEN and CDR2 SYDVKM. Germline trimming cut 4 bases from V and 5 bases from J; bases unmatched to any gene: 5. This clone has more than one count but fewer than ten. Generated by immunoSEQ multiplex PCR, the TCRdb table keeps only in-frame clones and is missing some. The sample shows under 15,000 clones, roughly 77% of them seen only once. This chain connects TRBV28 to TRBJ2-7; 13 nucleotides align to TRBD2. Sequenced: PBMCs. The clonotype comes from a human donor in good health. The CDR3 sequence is CASSSLAGGPHEQYF. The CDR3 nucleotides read TGTGCCAGCAGTTCACTAGCGGGAGGGCCCCACGAGCAGTACTTC. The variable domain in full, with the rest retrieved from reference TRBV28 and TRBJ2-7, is DVKVTQSSRYLVKRTGEKVFLECVQDMDHENMFWYRQDPGLGLRLIYFSYDVKMKEKGDIPEGYSVSREKKERFSLILESASTNQTSMYLCASSSLAGGPHEQYFGPGTRLTVT.